The source of this TCR beta chain is a study of OX40 agonist ivuxolimab in advanced cancers. CDR3 length: 12 residues. V dropped 4 bases and J dropped 1 base, with 7 bases sitting between them. Germline assignment: CDR1 GTSNPN and CDR2 SVGIG (reference sequence). Assay: immunoSEQ multiplex PCR; the TCRdb copy retains only in-frame clones and omits some. The data show more than 50,000 clones, approximately 89% seen once. Sequenced material: CD4+ or CD8+ T cells sorted from blood, taken in a trial of the OX40 agonist ivuxolimab. The sequence was collected from an adult with an advanced solid tumor such as melanoma, head and neck, liver or kidney cancer. The chain combines TRBV30 with TRBJ1-1, with D uncertain. The CDR3 loop reads CAWIRPNTEAFF. Here the CDR3 DNA reads TGTGCCTGGATCAGACCGAACACTGAAGCTTTCTTT.